The TCR beta chain under discussion was sequenced for a study of a mutant IDH1 vaccine in newly diagnosed glioma. Study at large: Treated patients showed a male proportion of about 60%, a female proportion of approximately 38%, and a mean age of approximately 40 years.

Only in-frame clones appear in the TCRdb table, and some are missing; sequencing was by immunoSEQ multiplex PCR. This sample has 30,000 to 40,000 clones, with over 75% found just once. Described time point: week 47, end of study. Doses of 300 ug of mutant IDH1 20-mer peptide were given with topical imiquimod. This clone was found once. Its antigen is unknown. The CDR3 runs to 13 residues. Trimming pared 5 bases from V and 3 bases from J, leaving 10 bases between. Germline V gene data show CDR1 as MNHEY and CDR2 as SMNVEV (reference sequence). The V call is TRBV27, the J call TRBJ1-2, with a possible D match to TRBD1 (5 bases). The receptor was isolated from a woman aged 40-49 years with glioma. The sequenced sample was PBMCs, obtained from a glioma patient whose treatment included an IDH1 peptide vaccine. CDR3 coding DNA: TGTGCCAGCAGTGTCCAGGGTTACTATGGCTACACCTTC. It encodes CASSVQGYYGYTF.